Following are 7 T cell receptor beta chains from one sample sequenced in a study of CXCR3-negative and CXCR3-positive naive CD8 T cells. Overall study results and limits: TRB CDR3s were more hydrophobic in CXCR3-positive than in CXCR3-negative naive cells.

5' RACE that incorporated UMI labels was used to prepare the TRB cDNA libraries. TCRdb re-called the 5' RACE reads and shows each CDR3 protein once, DNA omitted. The sample totals approximately 100,000 distinct CDR3 sequences. The antigens for these receptors are not known. Sequencing used naive CXCR3+ CD8+ T cells from blood. As to subset: CD45RO-CCR7+CD27+CD95- naive CD8+ T cells expressing CXCR3 (TNR3+). Receptors originate from a human donor in good health. Some clones in this sample may be carry-over from other donors' samples.

The CDR3 loop reads CASSPGPGNEQYF. The chain joins TRBV27 to TRBJ2-7; TCRdb reports TRBD1, a call that lacks DNA to check it against. CDR1 is MNHEY and CDR2 is SMNVEV in the germline V gene (reference sequence). The CDR3 covers 13 residues.

The rearrangement links TRBV2 to TRBJ2-3; there is no DNA to check the TCRdb D call of TRBD1. The CDR3 consists of 13 residues. CDR1 is SNHLY and CDR2 is FYNNEI in the germline V gene. The CDR3 reads CASSVNRAWEQYF.

V and J are TRBV12-2 and TRBJ1-1. TRBV12-2 is labeled a pseudogene. The CDR3 totals 12 residues. CDR3 sequence reads: CASRLPGREAFF.

The chain recombines TRBV13 with TRBJ2-1; the D call of TRBD2 rests on TCRdb alone, since no DNA is present to check it. The length of the CDR3 is 15 residues. The V gene's germline CDR1 is PRHDT and CDR2 FYEKMQ (reference sequence). The CDR3 spells CASSSLGGPDNEQFF.

This chain joins TRBV28 and TRBJ2-1; TCRdb's D call, TRBD2, is unchecked because there is no DNA. The CDR3 totals 14 residues. Germline V gives CDR1 MDHEN, CDR2 SYDVKM. This chain's CDR3 is CASSPWAANNEQFF.

V gene TRBV6-6 combines with J gene TRBJ2-1. This CDR3 has 12 residues. Germline V gene lookup returns CDR1 MNHNY and CDR2 SVGAGI (reference sequence). The CDR3 loop is CASTSTANEQFF.

The chain is built from TRBV24-1 and TRBJ2-1; TCRdb proposes TRBD2, but this gene call is untestable without DNA. The V gene's germline CDR1 is KGHDR and CDR2 SFDVKD. This CDR3 has 13 residues. The CDR3 spells CATGGLPGNEQFF.